The next 18 T cell receptor beta chains were all read from a single sample in a study of CD8+CD57+ T cells in acquired aplastic anemia (dated by TCRdb to the late 2010s). The sequencer listed for this sample is Illumina HiSeq 2000. Profiling of TCR beta VDJ combinations and CDR3 sequences used genomic DNA as the template. TCRdb reworked the public reads: Q25 trimming with fastp, MiXCR clone assembly, productive beta chains retained. A single entry per CDR3 protein holds the most common genes and DNA from its merged rows. The sample table lists over 250,000 distinct CDR3 sequences, 56% of them with a count of one. Of the sample, around 1.3% is held by the ten largest clones. Flow cytometry had shown CD8+CD57+ cell expansion in the patients selected for sequencing. Sequencing was performed on sorted CD4+, CD8+, or CD8+CD57+ T cells (not recorded which) from PBMCs. The receptors here all came from a human donor with aplastic anemia.

This clonotype was counted ten times or more. This chain uses TRBV11-3 with TRBJ1-5; 7 bases match TRBD1. The V and J ends lost 2 bases and 5 bases, in that order; junction bases with no gene match: 6. CDR1 and CDR2 (germline): SGHNT, YENEEA. The CDR3 covers 15 residues. The CDR3 spells CASSLPPGGDQPQHF. For the CDR3, the DNA is TGTGCCAGCAGCTTACCGCCAGGGGGTGATCAGCCCCAGCATTTT.

The chain combines TRBV7-9 with TRBJ2-5; TRBD2 matches 13 bases. CDR1 is SEHNR, CDR2 FQNEAQ, per germline (reference sequence). V trimming: 4 bases; J trimming: 5 bases; junction bases outside the gene matches: 10. CDR3 length equals 17 residues. The CDR3 DNA sequence: TGTGCCAGCAGCTCCACTAGCGGGGGGGCCGAGGCGGAGACCCAGTACTTC. Protein sequence: CASSSTSGGAEAETQYF.

This chain connects TRBV19 to TRBJ2-7; 11 positions agree with TRBD1. Trimming took 5 bases from V and 6 from J; bases not matched to a gene: 9. Germline V CDR1 and CDR2: LNHDA, SQIVND (reference sequence). This CDR3 is built from 15 residues. CDR3 loop: CASSSRDRGDSEQYF. The DNA for the CDR3 is TGTGCCAGTAGTTCGAGGGACAGGGGGGACTCCGAGCAGTACTTC.

This CDR3 reads CATSDSSGGASYNEQFF. The CDR3 DNA sequence: TGTGCCACCAGTGATTCCAGCGGGGGGGCGTCCTACAATGAGCAGTTCTTC. The rearrangement joins TRBV24-1 to TRBJ2-1, with TRBD2 identical over 10 bases. This CDR3 has 17 residues. The germline CDR1 and CDR2 sequences are KGHDR and SFDVKD. The J segment lost 1 base and the V segment lost 2 bases, leaving 4 bases of the junction unmatched.

This clonotype was counted ten times or more. This sequence joins TRBV20-1 and TRBJ1-5; D remains ambiguous. CDR3 length equals 14 residues. V was pared by 1 base and J by 0 bases, with 7 bases between. Germline CDR1 DFQATT, CDR2 SNEGSKA (reference sequence). The chain's CDR3 is CSARVGNSNQPQHF. The CDR3 nucleotides are TGCAGTGCTAGAGTAGGGAATAGCAATCAGCCCCAGCATTTT.

Ten or more counts support this clonotype. The V and J genes are TRBV2 and TRBJ2-7; the match to TRBD2 covers 8 bases. The V and J ends lost 8 bases and 6 bases, in that order; junction bases with no gene match: 12. CDR3 length equals 14 residues. Germline V lookup: CDR1 SNHLY, CDR2 FYNNEI. In DNA, the CDR3 is TGTGCCAGCGTGATAGGACTAGCTTCGGGCGAGCAGTACTTC. Its protein product is CASVIGLASGEQYF.

With respect to this clonotype: A much larger clone is a single base away; this may be a read error. This chain connects TRBV3-1 to TRBJ1-4, with 7 bases aligning to TRBD1. CDR1 and CDR2 from the germline V gene are LGHDT and YNNKEL (reference sequence). The CDR3 has 14 amino acids. CDR3 loop: CASSYRDSGFRLYF. CDR3 sequence (DNA): TGTGCCAGCAGCTACCGGGACAGCGGATTCAGACTGTATTTT.

The rearrangement uses TRBV15 and TRBJ2-3; TRBD2 might be the D (5 bases). V was shortened by 5 bases and J by 1 base, with 19 bases between the two germline ends. CDR3 length: 17 amino acids. Germline assignment: CDR1 LNHNV and CDR2 YYDKDF (reference sequence). This CDR3 is CATSGELTDSGTDTQYF. DNA for the CDR3: TGTGCCACCAGCGGGGAGTTGACCGATTCAGGCACAGATACGCAGTATTTT.

As regards this clonotype: An end of the junction does not agree with germline; a read error may underlie this. The chain employs TRBV7-4 and TRBJ2-1, with TRBD1 identical over 8 bases. This CDR3 is 15 amino acids long. Germline loops: CDR1 SGHVT, CDR2 SQSDAQ. The CDR3 loop is CASSSTGEVYNEQFF. CDR3 bases: TGCGCCAGCAGCTCGACAGGGGAGGTTTACAATGAGCAGTTCTTC.

The chain employs TRBV24-1 and TRBJ1-1; D possibly corresponds to TRBD1 (6 bases). Germline CDR1 is KGHDR and CDR2 is SFDVKD. This CDR3 is built from 15 residues. The V gene lost 3 bases and the J gene lost 6 bases, with 16 bases spanning the gap. The CDR3 DNA reads TGTGCCACCAGTGATCCCCCGGGGGCGAAACCTGAAGCTTTCTTT. Translating it yields CATSDPPGAKPEAFF.

The sample holds many counts of this clonotype. The chain carries TRBV6-5 and TRBJ1-2; possible D gene TRBD1, 5 bases. The CDR3 sequence is 15 residues long. Germline V lookup: CDR1 MNHEY, CDR2 SVGAGI. V was shortened by 0 bases and J by 2 bases, with 10 bases between the two germline ends. CDR3 region: CASSYSGTKNYGYTF. The CDR3 DNA reads TGTGCCAGCAGTTACTCCGGGACGAAAAACTATGGCTACACCTTC.

This clonotype was counted many times. The genes are TRBV3-1 and TRBJ2-7, with D hard to call. Trimming cost V 1 base and J 3 bases, with 4 bases left between them. Per germline, CDR1 LGHDT and CDR2 YNNKEL (reference sequence). CDR3 length: 12 amino acids. CDR3 amino acids: CASSQVVYEQYF. The CDR3 DNA reads TGTGCCAGCAGCCAAGTTGTCTACGAGCAGTACTTC.

This clonotype was detected once. The chain recombines TRBV11-2 with TRBJ2-5; D unresolved. Germline V gives CDR1 SGHAT, CDR2 FQNNGV. V was trimmed by 2 bases and J by 0 bases, leaving 4 bases between them. CDR3 length equals 13 residues. The CDR3 bases are TGTGCCAGCAGCTTATCTGACCAAGAGACCCAGTACTTC. Amino acid sequence: CASSLSDQETQYF.

V and J are TRBV2 and TRBJ1-5; 9 nucleotides align to TRBD1. From germline, CDR1 is SNHLY and CDR2 FYNNEI. The CDR3 consists of 14 residues. The trim removed 6 bases at V and 6 bases at J, leaving 6 bases unmatched. The CDR3 DNA is TGTGCCAGCAGAGCCGGGACAGGGACTCAGCCCCAGCATTTT. As protein: CASRAGTGTQPQHF.

V and J are TRBV12-3 or TRBV12-4 and TRBJ2-5; the D gene could be TRBD1 or TRBD2 (5 bases each). Trimming cost V 5 bases and J 4 bases, with 17 bases left between them. This CDR3 spans 15 amino acids. CDR3 residues: CASSQTSGTGETQYF. Written as DNA, the CDR3 is TGTGCCAGCAGTCAAACCTCCGGGACCGGAGAGACCCAGTACTTC.

The chain couples TRBV10-3 to TRBJ2-7; 7 bases fit TRBD1. Germline V gives CDR1 ENHRY, CDR2 SYGVKD. Trimming took 4 bases from V and 3 from J; bases not matched to a gene: 3. The CDR3 covers 13 residues. In DNA, the CDR3 is TGTGCCATCAGTGGCTGGGACAGCTACGAGCAGTACTTC. It encodes CAISGWDSYEQYF.

CDR3 loop: CASSQDGGEKLFF. CDR3 sequence (DNA): TGTGCCAGCAGCCAAGATGGGGGAGAAAAACTGTTTTTT. This chain uses TRBV4-2 with TRBJ1-4; a weak D match, TRBD1 (5 bases). The CDR3 length is 13 residues. Germline V gene data show CDR1 as LGHNA and CDR2 as YNFKEQ. Trimming took 0 bases from V and 8 from J, leaving 7 bases between them.

This clonotype has just a few counts. The V call is TRBV10-3, the J call TRBJ2-1; TRBD2 matches at 13 bases. Per the germline V gene, CDR1 is ENHRY and CDR2 is SYGVKD. CDR3 length: 15 amino acids. Trimming at V came to 6 bases and at J to 7 bases, leaving 6 bases not matched to a gene. The CDR3 DNA reads as TGTGCCATCAGAACTAGCGGGGGGGCCGAAAATGAGCAGTTCTTC. Residues: CAIRTSGGAENEQFF.